One T cell receptor beta chain is described in this entry. In the original analysis: From reference gene primer amplification, estimates of nucleated cell counts were derived. Measured with immunoSEQ multiplex PCR; TCRdb has only the in-frame clones, and not every one. V and J calls and clone size are given by that table; D and trimming were obtained from the DNA. The sample has 300,000 to 450,000 clones; around 87% are singletons. Patients from Seattle were sampled longitudinally, starting during active infection. The data were obtained in a study of blood T cell repertoires in COVID-19. Overall study: Sites in the United States, Italy and Spain provided acute and convalescent COVID-19 samples. Sample material is recorded as cDNA or gDNA derived from T cells, B-cell-depleted T cells, or PBMCs.

The sequence came from a woman younger than 45 with COVID-19, enrolled during active disease. Sequenced input: peripheral blood.

The chain's CDR3 is CASSKDPGTASLGYQPQHF. CDR3 DNA sequence: TGTGCCAGCAGCAAGGACCCCGGGACAGCAAGCCTAGGGTATCAGCCCCAGCATTTT. This sequence joins TRBV21-1 and TRBJ1-5; the listed D gene, TRBD1, was not tested against the DNA. TRBV21-1 is recorded as a pseudogene. This CDR3 has 19 residues.